Shown below are 16 T cell receptor beta chains from a single sample sequenced in a study of blood T cells in healthy people across ages. A sample-barcoded 5' primer and a J-beta primer mix were used in a second PCR of about 7 to 12 cycles. TCRdb processed the 5' RACE reads anew with MiXCR; each CDR3 protein has one entry. The table lists around 1,800,000 distinct CDR3 sequences, roughly two fifths of them singletons. Sequenced material: blood. These receptors all stem from a human donor in good health.

V is TRBV12-3 or TRBV12-4 and J is TRBJ2-7; D possibly corresponds to TRBD2 (7 bases). V was cut by 6 bases and J by 4 bases, with 19 bases left in between. The CDR3 runs 15 residues. The CDR3 nucleotides are TGTGCCAGCAGCAAACAGGGAGGGGACCAATACGAGCAGTACTTC. Its translation is CASSKQGGDQYEQYF.

The gene calls are TRBV10-3 and TRBJ1-5; TRBD1 might be the D (5 bases). V lost 4 bases and J 0 bases, leaving 16 bases between the germline ends. This CDR3 has 17 residues. Germline CDR1 reads ENHRY; CDR2 reads SYGVKD. CDR3 DNA: TGTGCCATCAGTGCGACTCTGACAGAGTATAGCAATCAGCCCCAGCATTTT. It codes for CAISATLTEYSNQPQHF.

A remark on this clonotype: Germline is not matched at one junction end, which may reflect a read error. In nucleotides, the CDR3 is TGTACCAGCAGCTTGGCAGACCTCACTAACTATGGCTACACCTTC. Its translation is CTSSLADLTNYGYTF. The V gene is TRBV5-5, the J gene TRBJ1-2; no clear D. The CDR3 consists of 15 residues. Germline V gene data show CDR1 as SGHKS and CDR2 as YYEKEE (reference sequence).

This clonotype was seen only a few times. V and J are TRBV4-2 and TRBJ1-1; 9 nucleotides agree with TRBD1. The CDR3 extends over 15 amino acids. From germline, CDR1 is LGHNA and CDR2 YNFKEQ. V was clipped by 5 bases and J by 5 bases; unmatched bases: 9. The CDR3 reads CASSKGEQGATEAFF. CDR3 in DNA: TGTGCCAGCAGCAAAGGGGAACAGGGGGCGACTGAAGCTTTCTTT.

This clonotype was counted a few times. The rearrangement joins TRBV29-1 to TRBJ1-5, with 8 bases that match TRBD1. This CDR3 is built from 14 residues. V was clipped by 4 bases and J by 3 bases; unmatched bases: 5. Germline assignment: CDR1 SQVTM and CDR2 ANQGSEA. This chain's CDR3 is CSVATGAPNQPQHF. In DNA form, the CDR3 reads TGCAGCGTTGCGACAGGGGCCCCCAATCAGCCCCAGCATTTT.

This chain uses TRBV27 with TRBJ1-2, with D maybe TRBD1 (6 bases). This CDR3 is 15 amino acids long. V was cut by 11 bases and J by 8 bases, with 27 bases left in between. Looked up from germline, CDR1 is MNHEY and CDR2 is SMNVEV (reference sequence). CDR3 in DNA: TGTGCCTCCCGTGGGGCAGGGGATAATTATGGAGGCTACACCTTC. Translating gives CASRGAGDNYGGYTF.

This chain connects TRBV7-2 to TRBJ1-2, with TRBD1 as a possible D gene (6 bases). The CDR3 spans 14 residues. CDR1 is SGHTA and CDR2 is FQGNSA in the germline V gene. V was cut by 1 base and J by 7 bases, with 13 bases left in between. For the CDR3, the DNA is TGTGCCAGCAGCTTAGTGGGGGGCGGGTCTGGCTACACCTTC. This sequence encodes CASSLVGGGSGYTF.

V gene TRBV7-2 combines with J gene TRBJ2-6; possibly TRBD1 or TRBD2 for D (5 bases each). V shed 1 base and J shed 0 bases, with 7 bases lying between them. The germline V gene encodes CDR1 SGHTA and CDR2 FQGNSA. The CDR3 sequence is 16 residues long. This CDR3 is CASSLGGISGANVLTF. CDR3 DNA: TGTGCCAGCAGCTTAGGGGGGATCTCTGGGGCCAACGTCCTGACTTTC.

V and J are TRBV27 and TRBJ2-7; 10 bases line up with TRBD1. The CDR3 sequence is 14 residues long. The J segment lost 3 bases and the V segment lost 3 bases, leaving 2 bases of the junction unmatched. Germline CDR1 and CDR2: MNHEY and SMNVEV (reference sequence). The CDR3 DNA reads TGTGCCAGCAGTTTGACAGGGGGCTACTACGAGCAGTACTTC. Translating it yields CASSLTGGYYEQYF.

The rearrangement joins TRBV7-9 to TRBJ2-1; D ambiguous. Trimming cost V 3 bases and J 2 bases, with 11 bases left between them. CDR3 length: 15 amino acids. Germline loops: CDR1 SEHNR, CDR2 FQNEAQ (reference sequence). The CDR3 nucleotides are TGTGCCAGCAGCTTCCGGACCGGTACCTACAATGAGCAGTTCTTC. Translation gives CASSFRTGTYNEQFF. Complete variable domain (other parts from reference TRBV7-9 and TRBJ2-1): DTGVSQNPRHKITKRGQNVTFRCDPISEHNRLYWYRQTLGQGPEFLTYFQNEAQLEKSRLLSDRFSAERPKGSFSTLEIQRTEQGDSAMYLCASSFRTGTYNEQFFGPGTRLTVL.

The chain couples TRBV20-1 to TRBJ1-1; D is ambiguous. The V gene lost 5 bases and the J gene lost 7 bases, with 11 bases spanning the gap. CDR1 is DFQATT and CDR2 is SNEGSKA in the germline V gene (reference sequence). The CDR3 runs 11 residues. The CDR3, as DNA: TGCAGTGCTCCGCGAGCCTTTGAAGCTTTCTTT. Its protein product is CSAPRAFEAFF.

This clonotype was recorded a few times. The chain recombines TRBV29-1 with TRBJ2-5; 11 bases align to TRBD1. The V and J ends lost 4 bases and 5 bases, in that order; junction bases with no gene match: 3. Germline CDR1 SQVTM, CDR2 ANQGSEA. This CDR3 spans 13 amino acids. CDR3 amino acids: CSVGTGGRETQYF. The CDR3 bases are TGCAGCGTTGGGACAGGGGGCAGGGAGACCCAGTACTTC.

For this clonotype: A junction boundary mismatches the germline segment, possibly from a read error. The chain joins TRBV7-2 to TRBJ2-6; TRBD1 aligns across 10 bases. Germline loops: CDR1 SGHTA, CDR2 FQGNSA. The CDR3 has 19 amino acids. The CDR3 bases are TGTGCCAGCAGCTTATTTCGACAGGGGGCTTTAATAGGGGCCAACGTCCGGACTTTC. This sequence encodes CASSLFRQGALIGANVRTF.

V is TRBV5-1 and J is TRBJ2-2; D may be TRBD2 (5 bases). There are 15 residues in the CDR3. Trimming took 2 bases from V and 4 from J, leaving 12 bases between them. In germline, CDR1 is SGHRS, CDR2 YFSETQ. This CDR3 reads CASSFDGRGTGELFF. The CDR3 coding sequence is TGCGCCAGCAGCTTTGACGGTCGGGGCACCGGGGAGCTGTTTTTT.

This sequence joins TRBV2 and TRBJ2-5, with 7 bases matching TRBD1. There are 15 residues in the CDR3. Losses at the gene ends were 10 bases for V and 4 bases for J; bases not matched to a gene: 15. Germline V gene sequence: CDR1 SNHLY, CDR2 FYNNEI. As DNA, the CDR3 is TGTGCCACTGGACAGGATAACGTTGGGTCAGAGACCCAGTACTTC. Encoded protein: CATGQDNVGSETQYF.

The table lists this clonotype with a count of one. The rearrangement joins TRBV11-2 to TRBJ1-2; D is undetermined. Germline values: CDR1 SGHAT, CDR2 FQNNGV. The CDR3 is made up of 13 amino acids. V lost 2 bases, J lost 5 bases, and 9 bases lay in between. The CDR3 loop is CASSLLASYGYTF. CDR3 nucleotide sequence: TGTGCCAGCAGCTTACTGGCATCTTATGGCTACACCTTC.